In its sample, the clone carrying this T cell receptor (beta chain) was seen a few times. The germline CDR1 and CDR2 sequences are SGDLS and YYNGEE. This CDR3 comprises 14 residues. V shed 4 bases and J shed 6 bases, with 13 bases lying between them. The sample originates from a study of T cells in Graves' hyperthyroidism and ophthalmopathy. Template material for amplifying TCR beta CDR3 regions consisted of RNA transcripts. TCR CDR3 regions were first amplified by RT-PCR with HTBI primers. TCRdb re-analysed the multiplex PCR reads in MiXCR, keeping a single row per CDR3 protein. This table holds 700,000 or so distinct CDR3 sequences, about 17% found once.

The sequencing input was blood. The rearrangement joins TRBV9 to TRBJ2-2; D unresolved. This sequence originates from a man in his late teens or twenties with Graves' hyperthyroidism. CDR3 sequence: CASSPSTVSGELFF. The DNA of the CDR3 is TGTGCCAGCAGCCCCTCCACGGTATCCGGGGAGCTGTTTTTT.